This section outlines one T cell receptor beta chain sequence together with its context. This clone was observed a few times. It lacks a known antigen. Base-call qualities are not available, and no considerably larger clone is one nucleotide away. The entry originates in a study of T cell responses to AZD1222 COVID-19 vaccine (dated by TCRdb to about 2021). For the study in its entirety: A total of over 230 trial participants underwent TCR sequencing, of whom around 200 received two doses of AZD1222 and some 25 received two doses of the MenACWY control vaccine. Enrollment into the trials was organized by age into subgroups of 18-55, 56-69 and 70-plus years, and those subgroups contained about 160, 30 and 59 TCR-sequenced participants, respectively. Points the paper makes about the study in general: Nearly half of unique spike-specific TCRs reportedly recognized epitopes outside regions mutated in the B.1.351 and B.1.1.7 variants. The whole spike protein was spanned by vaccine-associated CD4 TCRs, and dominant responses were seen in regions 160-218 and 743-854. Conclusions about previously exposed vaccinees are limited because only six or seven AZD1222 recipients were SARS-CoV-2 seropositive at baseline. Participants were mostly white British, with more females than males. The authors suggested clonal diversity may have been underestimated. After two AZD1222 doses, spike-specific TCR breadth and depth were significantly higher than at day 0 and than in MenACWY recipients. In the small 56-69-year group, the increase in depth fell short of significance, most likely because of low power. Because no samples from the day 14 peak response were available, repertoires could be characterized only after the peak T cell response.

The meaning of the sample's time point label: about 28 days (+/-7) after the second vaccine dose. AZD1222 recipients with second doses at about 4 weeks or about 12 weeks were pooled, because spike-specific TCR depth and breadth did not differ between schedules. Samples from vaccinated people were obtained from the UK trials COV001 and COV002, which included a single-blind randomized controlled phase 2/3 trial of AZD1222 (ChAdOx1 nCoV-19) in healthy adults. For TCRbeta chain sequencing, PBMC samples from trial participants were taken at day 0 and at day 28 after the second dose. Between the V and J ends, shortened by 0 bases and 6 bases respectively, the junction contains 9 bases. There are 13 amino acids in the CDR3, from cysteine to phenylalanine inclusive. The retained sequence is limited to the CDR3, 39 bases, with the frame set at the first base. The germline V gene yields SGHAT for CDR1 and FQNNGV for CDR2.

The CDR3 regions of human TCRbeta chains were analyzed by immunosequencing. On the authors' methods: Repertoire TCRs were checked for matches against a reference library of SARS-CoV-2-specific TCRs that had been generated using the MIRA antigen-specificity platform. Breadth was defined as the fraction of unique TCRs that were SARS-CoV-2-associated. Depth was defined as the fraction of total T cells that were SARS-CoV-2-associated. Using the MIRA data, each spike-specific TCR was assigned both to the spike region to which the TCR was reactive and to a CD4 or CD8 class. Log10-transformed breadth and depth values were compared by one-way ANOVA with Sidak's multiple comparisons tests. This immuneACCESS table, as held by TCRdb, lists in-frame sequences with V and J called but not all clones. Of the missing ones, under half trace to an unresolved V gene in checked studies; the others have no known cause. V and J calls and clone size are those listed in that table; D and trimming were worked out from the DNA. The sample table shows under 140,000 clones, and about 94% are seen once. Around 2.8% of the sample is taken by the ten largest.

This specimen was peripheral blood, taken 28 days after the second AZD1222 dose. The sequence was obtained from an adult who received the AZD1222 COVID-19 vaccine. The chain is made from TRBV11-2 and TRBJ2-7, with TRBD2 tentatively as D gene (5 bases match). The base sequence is TGTGCCAGCAGCTTAGAAAGCGGCGCCGAGCAGTACTTC. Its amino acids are CASSLESGAEQYF.